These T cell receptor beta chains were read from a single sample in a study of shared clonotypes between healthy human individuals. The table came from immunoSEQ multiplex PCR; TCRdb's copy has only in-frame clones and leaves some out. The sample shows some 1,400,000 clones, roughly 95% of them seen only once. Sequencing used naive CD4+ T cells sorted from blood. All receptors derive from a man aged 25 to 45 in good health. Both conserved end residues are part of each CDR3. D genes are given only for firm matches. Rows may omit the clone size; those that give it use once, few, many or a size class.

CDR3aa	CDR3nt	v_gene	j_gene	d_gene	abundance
CASRRTGVLETQYF	TGTGCCAGCCGACGGACAGGCGTCTTGGAGACCCAGTACTTC	TRBV18	TRBJ2-5	TRBD1	NA
CASSPGRGGQGVYEQYF	TGTGCCAGCTCACCCGGCCGTGGGGGACAGGGGGTCTACGAGCAGTACTTC	TRBV18	TRBJ2-7	TRBD1	NA
CASTWGSPTDTQYF	TGTGCCAGCACCTGGGGTAGCCCCACAGATACGCAGTATTTT	TRBV7-9	TRBJ2-3	NA	NA
CASSLRRTNTDTQYF	TGTGCCAGCAGCCTAAGGCGGACAAACACAGATACGCAGTATTTT	TRBV7-8	TRBJ2-3	NA	NA
CTSSQDQGLAGLCQFF	TGCACCAGCAGCCAAGATCAGGGACTAGCGGGATTGTGTCAGTTCTTC	TRBV1	TRBJ2-1	NA	NA
CASSLDLAEAGGELFF	TGTGCCAGCAGCTTAGATCTAGCGGAGGCTGGCGGGGAGCTGTTTTTT	TRBV5-4	TRBJ2-2	TRBD2	NA
CAWRFTGGFGGYTF	TGTGCCTGGAGGTTTACAGGGGGTTTTGGTGGCTACACCTTC	TRBV30	TRBJ1-2	TRBD1	NA
CASSPHLGTDYNEQFF	TGTGCCAGCAGCCCCCACTTAGGGACAGACTACAATGAGCAGTTCTTC	TRBV9	TRBJ2-1	TRBD1	NA
CASSELGQRAGKLFF	TGTGCCAGCAGTGAGCTGGGCCAGCGGGCAGGAAAACTGTTTTTT	TRBV6-1	TRBJ1-4	NA	NA
CASSPLRGSPLHF	TGTGCCAGCAGCCCGCTACGGGGTTCACCCCTCCACTTT	TRBV14	TRBJ1-6	NA	NA
CASSSTGQGFQPQHF	TGTGCCAGCAGCAGTACGGGACAGGGTTTTCAGCCCCAGCATTTT	TRBV28	TRBJ1-5	TRBD1	NA
CASSIERPHHGYTF	TGTGCCAGTAGTATAGAAAGACCGCACCATGGCTACACCTTC	TRBV19	TRBJ1-2	NA	NA
CATSRGLGGAGANVLTF	TGTGCCACCAGCAGAGGTCTGGGCGGGGCTGGGGCCAACGTCCTGACTTTC	TRBV15	TRBJ2-6	NA	once
CASSGRAFAGASTDTQYF	TGCGCCAGCAGTGGTAGGGCCTTTGCGGGAGCTAGCACAGATACGCAGTATTTT	TRBV10-1	TRBJ2-3	TRBD2	NA
CATCRGRDTEAFF	TGTGCCACCTGTCGGGGGCGGGACACTGAAGCTTTCTTT	TRBV15	TRBJ1-1	NA	NA
CASSLGPFSYNEQFF	TGTGCCAGCAGTTTGGGCCCGTTCTCCTACAATGAGCAGTTCTTC	TRBV6-5	TRBJ2-1	NA	NA
CATRGVTSGGQETQYF	TGTGCCACCAGGGGGGTGACTAGCGGGGGTCAAGAGACCCAGTACTTC	TRBV15	TRBJ2-5	TRBD2	NA
CASSPTVRYSNQPQHF	TGTGCCAGCAGTCCGACAGTACGTTATAGCAATCAGCCCCAGCATTTT	TRBV6-6	TRBJ1-5	NA	NA
CATSRATGIEQYF	TGTGCCACCAGCAGAGCTACAGGTATCGAGCAGTACTTC	TRBV15	TRBJ2-7	NA	once
CSVTQVVGYEQYF	TGCAGCGTTACACAGGTAGTGGGTTACGAGCAGTACTTC	TRBV29-1	TRBJ2-7	NA	NA
CASRNRPYEQYF	TGTGCCAGCAGGAACAGGCCCTACGAGCAGTACTTC	TRBV28	TRBJ2-7	NA	once
CASRGGGLSNEQFF	TGTGCCAGCAGGGGGGGAGGTCTGTCTAATGAGCAGTTCTTC	TRBV2	TRBJ2-1	NA	NA
CASSEVQEVGSYNEQFF	TGTGCCAGCAGTGAAGTTCAGGAGGTGGGCTCCTACAATGAGCAGTTCTTC	TRBV25-1	TRBJ2-1	NA	few
CASSLGGGTSYNEQFF	TGTGCCAGCAGCTTGGGGGGCGGGACCTCCTACAATGAGCAGTTCTTC	TRBV5-6	TRBJ2-1	NA	NA
CASSPGAGTDTQYF	TGTGCCAGCTCACCGGGAGCGGGCACAGATACGCAGTATTTT	TRBV6-1	TRBJ2-3	NA	NA
CASSLGGTLTDTQYF	TGTGCCAGCAGCTTGGGGGGGACCCTCACAGATACGCAGTATTTT	TRBV11-3	TRBJ2-3	TRBD2	NA
CASSQDLGEFKRFF	TGCGCCAGCAGCCAAGATCTGGGAGAGTTTAAGAGATTCTTC	TRBV4-3	TRBJ2-1	NA	NA
CASSELGAGGFNEQFF	TGTGCCAGCAGTGAATTAGGCGCGGGAGGGTTCAATGAGCAGTTCTTC	TRBV25-1	TRBJ2-1	TRBD2	NA
CANSLGGLDHGYTF	TGCGCCAACAGCCTCGGGGGCTTGGACCATGGCTACACCTTC	TRBV5-1	TRBJ1-2	NA	once
CASSLTSQGTDTQYF	TGTGCCAGCAGCTTAACGTCGCAAGGCACAGATACGCAGTATTTT	TRBV7-3	TRBJ2-3	NA	NA
CASSQEGGRRNTEAFF	TGTGCCAGCAGCCAAGAGGGGGGGCGGAGGAACACTGAAGCTTTCTTT	TRBV4-2	TRBJ1-1	NA	NA
CASSFLGVRNYEQYF	TGTGCCAGCAGCTTTTTAGGCGTGCGGAACTACGAGCAGTACTTC	TRBV7-2	TRBJ2-7	NA	NA
CASSVRKGLRETQYF	TGTGCCAGTAGTGTCCGGAAGGGGCTGAGGGAGACCCAGTACTTC	TRBV19	TRBJ2-5	NA	NA
CASRRTEPSTEAFF	TGTGCCAGCAGACGGACCGAACCTTCCACTGAAGCTTTCTTT	TRBV27	TRBJ1-1	NA	NA
CASSVRQGASYEQYF	TGTGCCAGCAGCGTCCGACAGGGTGCCTCCTACGAGCAGTACTTC	TRBV9	TRBJ2-7	TRBD1	NA
CASSLGTSGNTIYF	TGCGCCAGCAGCTTGGGTACCTCTGGAAACACCATATATTTT	TRBV5-1	TRBJ1-3	NA	NA
CASSLGEVSNEQFF	TGTGCCAGCAGCTTAGGAGAGGTTTCGAATGAGCAGTTCTTC	TRBV7-9	TRBJ2-1	NA	NA
CASSSVQGNTGELFF	TGTGCCAGCAGCTCCGTCCAGGGCAACACCGGGGAGCTGTTTTTT	TRBV2	TRBJ2-2	NA	NA
CASSVWLAGVDEQFF	TGTGCCAGCAGCGTCTGGCTAGCGGGAGTGGACGAGCAGTTCTTC	TRBV9	TRBJ2-1	TRBD2	NA
CASSMTGLGSEQYF	TGTGCCAGCAGTATGACAGGTCTCGGGTCCGAGCAGTACTTC	TRBV27	TRBJ2-7	NA	NA
CASSYRGNLGQYF	TGTGCCAGCAGTTACCGGGGGAACCTGGGGCAGTACTTC	TRBV6-5	TRBJ2-7	NA	NA
CASSTGTFTDTQYF	TGTGCCAGCAGTACAGGGACCTTCACAGATACGCAGTATTTT	TRBV6-4	TRBJ2-3	NA	once
CSAFNYGYTF	TGCAGTGCTTTCAATTATGGCTACACCTTC	TRBV20-1	TRBJ1-2	NA	NA
CASSIRWTGTAQETQYF	TGTGCCAGCAGCATTCGTTGGACCGGGACAGCTCAAGAGACCCAGTACTTC	TRBV11-2	TRBJ2-5	TRBD1	NA
CASSVAGRTEAFF	TGTGCCAGCAGTGTCGCCGGGCGGACCGAAGCTTTCTTT	TRBV2	TRBJ1-1	NA	NA
CASSASGRSSYNEQFF	TGTGCCAGCAGCGCTAGCGGGAGGAGCTCCTACAATGAGCAGTTCTTC	TRBV7-9	TRBJ2-1	TRBD2	NA
CASSLVTGAGPDTQYF	TGTGCCAGCAGCTTAGTCACGGGAGCTGGTCCAGATACGCAGTATTTT	TRBV11-1	TRBJ2-3	NA	NA
CASSESGPSGGEQFF	TGCGCCAGCAGTGAATCGGGCCCTTCTGGGGGGGAGCAGTTCTTC	TRBV10-1	TRBJ2-1	NA	NA
CASSQEGAEPPQFF	TGCGCCAGCAGCCAAGAGGGAGCGGAACCACCGCAGTTCTTC	TRBV4-3	TRBJ2-1	NA	NA
CASSDWDSAYEQYF	TGTGCCAGCAGTGACTGGGACAGTGCCTACGAGCAGTACTTC	TRBV2	TRBJ2-7	TRBD1	NA
CASVEWGPNTEAFF	TGTGCCAGCGTCGAATGGGGCCCGAACACTGAAGCTTTCTTT	TRBV28	TRBJ1-1	NA	NA
CASSLILGDEKLFF	TGCGCCAGCAGCCTCATATTAGGGGATGAAAAACTGTTTTTT	TRBV4-1	TRBJ1-4	NA	once
CASSVLAGAQPNEQFF	TGTGCCAGCAGCGTACTCGCGGGGGCCCAACCCAATGAGCAGTTCTTC	TRBV9	TRBJ2-1	NA	NA
CASSLSSAIYNEQFF	TGTGCCAGCAGCTTATCTAGCGCCATCTACAATGAGCAGTTCTTC	TRBV7-2	TRBJ2-1	NA	NA